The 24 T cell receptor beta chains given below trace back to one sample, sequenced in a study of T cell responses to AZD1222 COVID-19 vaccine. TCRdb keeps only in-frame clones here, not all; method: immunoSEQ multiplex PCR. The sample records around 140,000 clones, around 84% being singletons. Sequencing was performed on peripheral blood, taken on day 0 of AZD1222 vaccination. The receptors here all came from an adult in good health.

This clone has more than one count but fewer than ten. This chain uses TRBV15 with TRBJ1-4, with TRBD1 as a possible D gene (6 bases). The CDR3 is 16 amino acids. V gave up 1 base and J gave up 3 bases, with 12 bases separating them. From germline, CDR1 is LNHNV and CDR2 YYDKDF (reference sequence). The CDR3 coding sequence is TGTGCCACCAGCAGAGGGGTCAGGGGATCTAATGAAAAACTGTTTTTT. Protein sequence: CATSRGVRGSNEKLFF.

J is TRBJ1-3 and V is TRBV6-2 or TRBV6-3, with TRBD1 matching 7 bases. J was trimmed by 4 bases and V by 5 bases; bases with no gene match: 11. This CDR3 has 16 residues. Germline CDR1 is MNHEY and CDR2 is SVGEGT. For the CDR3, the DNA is TGTGCCAGCAGTCACTTCCCAGGAGGGGGCGGAAACACCATATATTTT. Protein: CASSHFPGGGGNTIYF.

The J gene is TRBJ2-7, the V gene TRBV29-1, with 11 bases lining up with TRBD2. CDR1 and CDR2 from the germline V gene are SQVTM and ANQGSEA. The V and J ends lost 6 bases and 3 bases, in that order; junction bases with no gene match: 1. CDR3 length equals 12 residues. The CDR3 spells CSVGTSGYEQYF. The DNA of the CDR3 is TGCAGCGTGGGGACTAGCGGCTACGAGCAGTACTTC.

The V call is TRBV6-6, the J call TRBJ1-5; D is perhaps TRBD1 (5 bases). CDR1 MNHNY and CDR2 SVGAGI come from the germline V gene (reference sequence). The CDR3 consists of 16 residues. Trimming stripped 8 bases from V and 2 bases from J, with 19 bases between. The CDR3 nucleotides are TGTGCCAGCGGGGGAGGCGGGGCAAGGGGCAATCAGCCCCAGCATTTT. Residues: CASGGGGARGNQPQHF.

The CDR3 protein is CASSISGQGDTIYF. Here the CDR3 DNA reads TGTGCCAGCAGCATATCGGGACAGGGAGACACCATATATTTT. The gene calls are TRBV7-2 and TRBJ1-3; 9 nucleotides align to TRBD1. This CDR3 comprises 14 residues. The germline gives CDR1 SGHTA, CDR2 FQGNSA. Trimming took 5 bases from V and 8 from J; bases not matched to a gene: 7.

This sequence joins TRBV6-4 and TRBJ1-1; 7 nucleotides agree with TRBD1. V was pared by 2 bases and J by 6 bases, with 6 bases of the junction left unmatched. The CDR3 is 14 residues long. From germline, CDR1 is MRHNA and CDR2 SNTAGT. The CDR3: CASSDTDRDAEAFF. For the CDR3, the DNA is TGTGCCAGCAGTGACACCGACAGGGACGCTGAAGCTTTCTTT.

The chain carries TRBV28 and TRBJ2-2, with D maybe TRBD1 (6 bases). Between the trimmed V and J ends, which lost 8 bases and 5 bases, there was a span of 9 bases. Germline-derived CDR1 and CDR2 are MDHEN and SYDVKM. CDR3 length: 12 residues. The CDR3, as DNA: TGTGCCAGCGCTACAGGGACCGGGGAGCTGTTTTTT. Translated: CASATGTGELFF.

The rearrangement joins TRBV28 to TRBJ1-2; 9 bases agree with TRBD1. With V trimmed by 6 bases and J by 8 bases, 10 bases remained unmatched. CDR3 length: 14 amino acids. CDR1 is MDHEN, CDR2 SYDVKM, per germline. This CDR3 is CASRDPGQGRGYTF. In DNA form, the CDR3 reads TGTGCCAGCAGGGACCCGGGACAGGGTCGGGGCTACACCTTC.

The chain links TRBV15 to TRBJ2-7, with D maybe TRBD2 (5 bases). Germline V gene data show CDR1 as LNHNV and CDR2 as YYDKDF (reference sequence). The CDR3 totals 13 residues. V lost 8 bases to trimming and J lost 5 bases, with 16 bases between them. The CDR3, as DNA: TGTGCCACCTCTTCGGGGTTTAGACACGAGCAGTACTTC. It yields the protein CATSSGFRHEQYF.

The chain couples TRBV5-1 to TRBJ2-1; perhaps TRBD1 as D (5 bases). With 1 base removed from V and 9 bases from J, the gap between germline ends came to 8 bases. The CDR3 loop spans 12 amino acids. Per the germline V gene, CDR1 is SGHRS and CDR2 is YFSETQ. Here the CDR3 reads CASSLIGAEQFF. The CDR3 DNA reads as TGCGCCAGCAGCTTGATAGGGGCTGAGCAGTTCTTC.

In nucleotides, the CDR3 is TGTGCCAGCAGCCGAGGGACTAGCGCACGAGATACGCAGTATTTT. It is translated as CASSRGTSARDTQYF. This chain joins TRBV5-6 and TRBJ2-3; the match to TRBD2 covers 10 bases. The germline V gene encodes CDR1 SGHDT and CDR2 YYEEEE. The CDR3 has 15 amino acids. V lost 4 bases and J lost 5; bases outside the gene matches: 7.

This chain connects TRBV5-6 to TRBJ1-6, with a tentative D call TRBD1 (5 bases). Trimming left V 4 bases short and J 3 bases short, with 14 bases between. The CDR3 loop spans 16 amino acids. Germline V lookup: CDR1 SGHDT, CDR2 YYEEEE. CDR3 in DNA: TGTGCCAGCAGCCCGGGACGGACCGACTATAATTCACCCCTCCACTTT. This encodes CASSPGRTDYNSPLHF.

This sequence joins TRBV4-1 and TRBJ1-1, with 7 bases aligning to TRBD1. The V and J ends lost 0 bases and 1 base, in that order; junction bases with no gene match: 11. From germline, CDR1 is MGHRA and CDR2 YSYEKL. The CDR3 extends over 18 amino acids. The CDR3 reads CASSQDTESGGKNTEAFF. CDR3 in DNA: TGCGCCAGCAGCCAAGATACTGAGTCAGGGGGGAAGAACACTGAAGCTTTCTTT.

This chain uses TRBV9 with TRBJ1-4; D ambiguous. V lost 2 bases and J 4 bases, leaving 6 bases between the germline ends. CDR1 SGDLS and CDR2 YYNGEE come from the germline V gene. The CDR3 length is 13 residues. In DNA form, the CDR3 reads TGTGCCAGCAGCGTTAACGGTAATGAAAAACTGTTTTTT. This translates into CASSVNGNEKLFF.

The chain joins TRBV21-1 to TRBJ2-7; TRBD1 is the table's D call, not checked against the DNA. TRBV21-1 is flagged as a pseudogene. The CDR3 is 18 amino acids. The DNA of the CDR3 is TGTGCCAGCAGCGCTAAAAAGGCCGACAGGGAGTGTCCCTACGAGCAGTACTTC. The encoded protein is CASSAKKADRECPYEQYF.

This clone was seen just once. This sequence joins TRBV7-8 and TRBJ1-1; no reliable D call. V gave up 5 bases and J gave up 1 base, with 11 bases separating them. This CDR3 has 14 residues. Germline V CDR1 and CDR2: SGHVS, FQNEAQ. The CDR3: CASSIGLGNTEAFF. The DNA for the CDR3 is TGTGCCAGCAGCATAGGGCTAGGGAACACTGAAGCTTTCTTT. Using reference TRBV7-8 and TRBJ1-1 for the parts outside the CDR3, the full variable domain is GAGVSQSPRYKVAKRGQDVALRCDPISGHVSLFWYQQALGQGPEFLTYFQNEAQLDKSGLPSDRFFAERPEGSVSTLKIQRTQQEDSAVYLCASSIGLGNTEAFFGQGTRLTVV.

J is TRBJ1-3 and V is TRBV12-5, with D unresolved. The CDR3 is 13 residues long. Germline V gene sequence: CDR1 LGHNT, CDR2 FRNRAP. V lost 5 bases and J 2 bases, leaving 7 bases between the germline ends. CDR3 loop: CASGLSPGNTIYF. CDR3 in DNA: TGTGCTAGTGGTCTATCGCCTGGAAACACCATATATTTT.

CDR3 region: CASSVARGELFF. DNA for the CDR3: TGTGCCAGCAGCGTAGCTCGGGGGGAGCTGTTTTTT. This rearrangement joins TRBV9 to TRBJ2-2, with D uncertain. Per germline, CDR1 SGDLS and CDR2 YYNGEE. The CDR3 has 12 amino acids. The ends were cut back, 0 bases at V and 8 bases at J, with 5 bases in the middle.

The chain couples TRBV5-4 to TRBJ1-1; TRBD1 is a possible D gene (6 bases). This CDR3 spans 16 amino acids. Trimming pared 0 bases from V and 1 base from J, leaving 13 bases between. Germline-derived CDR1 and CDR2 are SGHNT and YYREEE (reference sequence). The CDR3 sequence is CASSLGLDRENTEAFF. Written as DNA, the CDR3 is TGTGCCAGCAGCTTGGGATTGGACAGAGAGAACACTGAAGCTTTCTTT.

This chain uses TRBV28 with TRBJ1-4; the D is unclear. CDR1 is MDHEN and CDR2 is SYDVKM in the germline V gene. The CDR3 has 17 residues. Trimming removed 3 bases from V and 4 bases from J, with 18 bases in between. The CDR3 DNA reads TGTGCCAGCAGTTTCTGGAGTAAGGCAGGAGATAATGAAAAACTGTTTTTT. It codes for CASSFWSKAGDNEKLFF.

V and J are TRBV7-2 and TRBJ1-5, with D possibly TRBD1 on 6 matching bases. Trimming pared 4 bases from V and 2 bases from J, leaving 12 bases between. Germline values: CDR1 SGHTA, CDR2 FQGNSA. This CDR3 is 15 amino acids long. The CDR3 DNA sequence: TGTGCCAGCAGCTCAGGCGGGGGGCGCAATCAGCCCCAGCATTTT. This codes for CASSSGGGRNQPQHF.

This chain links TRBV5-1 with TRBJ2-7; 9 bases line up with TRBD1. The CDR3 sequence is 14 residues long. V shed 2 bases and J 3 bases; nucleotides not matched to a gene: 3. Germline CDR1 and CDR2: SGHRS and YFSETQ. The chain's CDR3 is CASSLSTGGYEQYF. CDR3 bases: TGCGCCAGCAGCTTATCGACAGGGGGCTACGAGCAGTACTTC.

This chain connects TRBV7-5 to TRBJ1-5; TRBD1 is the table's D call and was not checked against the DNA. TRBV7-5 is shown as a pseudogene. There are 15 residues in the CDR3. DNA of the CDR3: TGTGCCAGCGGACAGGGGTGGGGTGGCAATCAGCCCCAGCATTTT. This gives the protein CASGQGWGGNQPQHF.

The CDR3 spells CASSQGPWSSGANVLTF. The CDR3 region has the DNA TGTGCCAGCAGCCAAGGCCCGTGGAGCTCTGGGGCCAACGTCCTGACTTTC. The chain links TRBV3-1 (or the pseudogene TRBV3-2) to TRBJ2-6; no reliable D call. V lost 1 base and J lost 0, with 10 bases in between. CDR1 and CDR2 from the germline V gene are LGHDT and YNNKEL (reference sequence). The CDR3 is made up of 17 amino acids.